This TCR beta chain is from a study of cytomegalovirus exposure and HLA in healthy donors. About this clone: Its antigen remains unknown.

PCR employed 60 Vbeta and 13 Jbeta primers. Produced via immunoSEQ multiplex PCR; TCRdb's table is partial and in-frame only. The top ten clones hold about 3% of a sample with about 200,000 clones, approximately 70% of them seen once. V was trimmed by 2 bases and J by 4 bases, leaving 12 bases between them. The CDR3 extends over 15 amino acids. CDR1 and CDR2 from the germline V gene are SGHDT and YYEEEE. Study-wide results and caveats: It emerged from a later analysis that several of the most significant clusters appeared to be linked to common viral pathogens. A previous analysis found most TCR beta V segments productive roughly 87% or roughly 30% of the time.

The origin of this receptor is a man aged 35 to 55 in good health and CMV-seropositive. The chain recombines TRBV5-6 with TRBJ2-2; maybe TRBD2 (6 bases). The specimen sequenced was PBMCs. CDR3 DNA sequence: TGTGCCAGCAGCTTCGGGGGAGTAAGCACCGGGGAGCTGTTTTTT. It is translated as CASSFGGVSTGELFF.